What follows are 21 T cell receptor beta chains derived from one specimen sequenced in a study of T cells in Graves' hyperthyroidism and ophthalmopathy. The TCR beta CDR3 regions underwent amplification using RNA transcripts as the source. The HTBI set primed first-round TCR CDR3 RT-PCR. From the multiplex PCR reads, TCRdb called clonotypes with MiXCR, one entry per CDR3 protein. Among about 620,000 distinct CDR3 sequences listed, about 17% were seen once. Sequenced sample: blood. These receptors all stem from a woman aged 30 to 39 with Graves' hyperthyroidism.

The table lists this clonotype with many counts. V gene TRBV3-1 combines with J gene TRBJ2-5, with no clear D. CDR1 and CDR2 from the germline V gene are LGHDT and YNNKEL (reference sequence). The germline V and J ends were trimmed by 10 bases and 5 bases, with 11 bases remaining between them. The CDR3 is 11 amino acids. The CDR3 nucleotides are TGTGCCACCAACCGGCGGGAGACCCAGTACTTC. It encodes CATNRRETQYF.

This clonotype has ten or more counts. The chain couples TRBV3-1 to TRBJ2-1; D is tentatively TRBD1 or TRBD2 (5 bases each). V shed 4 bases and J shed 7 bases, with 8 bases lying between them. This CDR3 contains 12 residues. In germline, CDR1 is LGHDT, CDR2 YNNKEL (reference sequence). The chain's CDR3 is CASSPWGNEQFF. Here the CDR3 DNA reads TGTGCCAGCAGCCCCTGGGGGAATGAGCAGTTCTTC.

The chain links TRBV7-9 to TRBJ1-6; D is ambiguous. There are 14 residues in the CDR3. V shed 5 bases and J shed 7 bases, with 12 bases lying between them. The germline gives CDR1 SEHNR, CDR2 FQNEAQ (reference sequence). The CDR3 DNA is TGTGCCAGCAGCGCGTCGTCAGTAAATTCACCCCTCCACTTT. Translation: CASSASSVNSPLHF.

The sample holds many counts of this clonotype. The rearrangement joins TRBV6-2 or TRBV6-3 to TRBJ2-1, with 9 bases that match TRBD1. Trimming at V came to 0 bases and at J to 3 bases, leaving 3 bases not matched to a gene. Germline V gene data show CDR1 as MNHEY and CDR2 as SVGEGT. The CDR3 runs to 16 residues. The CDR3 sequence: CASSYSGTGFYNEQFF. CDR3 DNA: TGTGCCAGCAGTTACTCCGGGACAGGGTTCTACAATGAGCAGTTCTTC.

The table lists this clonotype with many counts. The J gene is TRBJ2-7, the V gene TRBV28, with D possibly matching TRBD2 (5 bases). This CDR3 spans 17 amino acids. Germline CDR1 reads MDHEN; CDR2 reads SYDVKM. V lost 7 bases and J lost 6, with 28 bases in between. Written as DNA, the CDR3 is TGTGCCAGCAAGTACGATCTAGTGGGAGCGAGCATTGGCGAGCAGTACTTC. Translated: CASKYDLVGASIGEQYF.

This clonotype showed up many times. CDR3 residues: CASSLDITDTQYF. CDR3 DNA sequence: TGTGCCAGCAGCTTAGATATCACAGATACGCAGTATTTT. V and J are TRBV11-2 and TRBJ2-3; D remains unclear. This CDR3 region has 13 residues. The V end lost 0 bases, the J end lost 2 bases, and 3 bases lay between the germline ends. The germline V gene encodes CDR1 SGHAT and CDR2 FQNNGV.

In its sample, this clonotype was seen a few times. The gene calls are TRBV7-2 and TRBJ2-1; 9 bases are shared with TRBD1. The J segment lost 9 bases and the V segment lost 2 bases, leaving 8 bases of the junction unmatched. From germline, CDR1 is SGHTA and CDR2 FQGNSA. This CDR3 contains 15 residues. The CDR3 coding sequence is TGTGCCAGCAGCTTAAGGTGGGACAGGGACAGTGAGCAGTTCTTC. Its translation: CASSLRWDRDSEQFF.

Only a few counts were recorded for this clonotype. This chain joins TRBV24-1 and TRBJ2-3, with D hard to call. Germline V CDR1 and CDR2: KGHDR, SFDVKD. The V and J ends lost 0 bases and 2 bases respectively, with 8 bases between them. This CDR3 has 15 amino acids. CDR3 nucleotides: TGTGCCACCAGTGATTTGCGAGAGTACACAGATACGCAGTATTTT. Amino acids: CATSDLREYTDTQYF.

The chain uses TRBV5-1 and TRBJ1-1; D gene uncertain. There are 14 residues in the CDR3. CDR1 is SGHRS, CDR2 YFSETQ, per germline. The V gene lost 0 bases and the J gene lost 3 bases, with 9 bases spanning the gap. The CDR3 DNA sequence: TGCGCCAGCAGCTTGGTGACGGAGTACACTGAAGCTTTCTTT. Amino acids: CASSLVTEYTEAFF.

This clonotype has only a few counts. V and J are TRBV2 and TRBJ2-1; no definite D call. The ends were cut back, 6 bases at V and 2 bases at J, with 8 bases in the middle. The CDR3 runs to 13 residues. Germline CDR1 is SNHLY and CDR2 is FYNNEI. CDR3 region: CASRPAAYNEQFF. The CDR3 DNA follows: TGTGCCAGCAGGCCCGCTGCCTACAATGAGCAGTTCTTC.

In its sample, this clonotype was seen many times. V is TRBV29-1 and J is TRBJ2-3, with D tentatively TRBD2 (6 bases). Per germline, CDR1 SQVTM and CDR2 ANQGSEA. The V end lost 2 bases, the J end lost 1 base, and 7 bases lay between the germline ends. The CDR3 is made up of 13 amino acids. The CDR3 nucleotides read TGCAGCGTTGAATCGGGGGGCACAGATACGCAGTATTTT. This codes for CSVESGGTDTQYF.

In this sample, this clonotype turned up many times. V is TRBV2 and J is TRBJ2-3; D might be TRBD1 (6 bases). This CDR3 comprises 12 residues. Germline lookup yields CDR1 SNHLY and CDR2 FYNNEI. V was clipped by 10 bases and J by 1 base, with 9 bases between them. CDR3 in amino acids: CATRQGTDTQYF. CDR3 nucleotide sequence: TGTGCCACCAGACAGGGCACAGATACGCAGTATTTT.

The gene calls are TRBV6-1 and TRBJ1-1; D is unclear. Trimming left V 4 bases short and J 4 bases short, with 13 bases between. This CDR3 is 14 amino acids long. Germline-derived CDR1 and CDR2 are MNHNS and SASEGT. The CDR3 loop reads CASSVMGEGTEAFF. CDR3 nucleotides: TGTGCCAGCAGTGTGATGGGTGAGGGCACTGAAGCTTTCTTT.

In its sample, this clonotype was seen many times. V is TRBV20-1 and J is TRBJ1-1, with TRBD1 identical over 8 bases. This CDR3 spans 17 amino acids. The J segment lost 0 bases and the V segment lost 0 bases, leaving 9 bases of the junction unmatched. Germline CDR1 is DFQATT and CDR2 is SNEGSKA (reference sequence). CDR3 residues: CSARDRAGGAMNTEAFF. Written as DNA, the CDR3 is TGCAGTGCTAGAGATCGTGCAGGGGGCGCGATGAACACTGAAGCTTTCTTT.

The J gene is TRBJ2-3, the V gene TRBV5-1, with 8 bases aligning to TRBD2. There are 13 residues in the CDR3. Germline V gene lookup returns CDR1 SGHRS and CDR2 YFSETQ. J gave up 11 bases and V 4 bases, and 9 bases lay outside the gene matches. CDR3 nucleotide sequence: TGCGCCAGCAGCCCCCGGGGGAGCGGGGGGCAGTATTTT. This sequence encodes CASSPRGSGGQYF.

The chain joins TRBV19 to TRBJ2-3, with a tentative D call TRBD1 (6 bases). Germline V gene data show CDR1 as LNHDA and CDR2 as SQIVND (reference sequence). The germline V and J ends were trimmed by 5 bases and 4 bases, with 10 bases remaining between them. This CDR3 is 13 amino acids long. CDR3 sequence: CASSQGPPDTQYF. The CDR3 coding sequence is TGTGCCAGTAGTCAGGGGCCCCCAGATACGCAGTATTTT.

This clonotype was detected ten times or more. CDR3 residues: CATSDETQGYKAFF. CDR3 in DNA: TGTGCCACCAGTGACGAAACACAGGGTTATAAAGCTTTCTTT. This chain joins TRBV24-1 and TRBJ1-1; possibly TRBD1 for D (6 bases). The V gene lost 4 bases and the J gene lost 9 bases, with 17 bases spanning the gap. CDR3 length: 14 residues. The germline CDR1 and CDR2 sequences are KGHDR and SFDVKD.

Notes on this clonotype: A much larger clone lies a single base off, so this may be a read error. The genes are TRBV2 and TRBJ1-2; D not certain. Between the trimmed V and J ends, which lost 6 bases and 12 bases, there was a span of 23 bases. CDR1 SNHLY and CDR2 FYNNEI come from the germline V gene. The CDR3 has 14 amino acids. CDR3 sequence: CASSPRRSVVGDTF. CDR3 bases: TGTGCCAGCAGCCCCAGAAGATCGGTGGTGGGAGACACCTTC.

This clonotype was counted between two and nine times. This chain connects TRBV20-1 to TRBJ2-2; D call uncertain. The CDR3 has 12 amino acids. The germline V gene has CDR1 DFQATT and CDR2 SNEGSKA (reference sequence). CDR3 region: CNPPRSFGELFF. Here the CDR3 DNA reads TGCAACCCCCCGAGGTCTTTCGGGGAGCTGTTTTTT.

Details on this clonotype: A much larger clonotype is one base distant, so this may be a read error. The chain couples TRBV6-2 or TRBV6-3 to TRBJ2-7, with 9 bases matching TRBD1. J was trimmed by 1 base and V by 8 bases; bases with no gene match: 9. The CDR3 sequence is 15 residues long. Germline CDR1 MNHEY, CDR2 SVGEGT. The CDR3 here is CASERDREPSYEQYF. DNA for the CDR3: TGTGCCAGCGAGCGGGACAGGGAGCCATCCTACGAGCAGTACTTC.

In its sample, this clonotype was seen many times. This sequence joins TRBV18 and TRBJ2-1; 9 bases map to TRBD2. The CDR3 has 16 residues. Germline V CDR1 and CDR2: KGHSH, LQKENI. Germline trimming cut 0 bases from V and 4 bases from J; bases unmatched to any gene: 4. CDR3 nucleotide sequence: TGTGCCAGCTCACCACCCGGGACTAGCTATTACAATGAGCAGTTCTTC. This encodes CASSPPGTSYYNEQFF.